This TCR beta chain was identified during a study of blood T cell repertoires in COVID-19. V was clipped by 2 bases and J by 8 bases, with 15 bases between them. The length of the CDR3 is 14 residues. Germline assignment: CDR1 SGHTA and CDR2 FQGNSA. Under the authors' procedure: Using reference gene primer amplification, nucleated cell counts were estimated. TCRdb keeps only in-frame clones here, not all; method: immunoSEQ multiplex PCR. The V and J calls and clone size are taken from that table; D and trimming were inferred from the DNA. Here the sample spans 150,000 to 200,000 clones, around nine tenths being singletons.

This receptor was taken from a woman older than 75 with COVID-19, enrolled during active disease. J is TRBJ1-2 and V is TRBV7-2; perhaps TRBD1 as D (5 bases). Sequenced: peripheral blood. The CDR3 reads CASSLTLDSTGYTF. In nucleotides, the CDR3 is TGTGCCAGCAGCTTAACATTAGACAGTACCGGCTACACCTTC.